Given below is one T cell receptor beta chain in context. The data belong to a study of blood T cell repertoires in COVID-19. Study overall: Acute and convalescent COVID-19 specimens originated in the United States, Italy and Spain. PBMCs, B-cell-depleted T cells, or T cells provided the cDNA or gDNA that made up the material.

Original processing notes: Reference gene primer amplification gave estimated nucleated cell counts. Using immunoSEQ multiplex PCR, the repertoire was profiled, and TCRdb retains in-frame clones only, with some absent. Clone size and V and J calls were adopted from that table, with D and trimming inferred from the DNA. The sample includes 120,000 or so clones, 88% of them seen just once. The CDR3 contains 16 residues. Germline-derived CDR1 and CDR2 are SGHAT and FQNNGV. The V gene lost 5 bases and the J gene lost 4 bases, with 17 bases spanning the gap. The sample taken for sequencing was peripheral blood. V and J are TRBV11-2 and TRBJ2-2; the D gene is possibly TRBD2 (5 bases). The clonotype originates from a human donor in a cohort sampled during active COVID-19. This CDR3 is CASSPPAGLVTGELFF. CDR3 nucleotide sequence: TGTGCCAGCAGCCCCCCTGCGGGCCTAGTCACCGGGGAGCTGTTTTTT.